The clone carrying this T cell receptor (beta chain) was observed once. The entry originates in a study of blood T cell repertoires in COVID-19. The ends were cut back, 1 base at V and 7 bases at J, with 13 bases in the middle. The CDR3 has 15 amino acids. CDR1 SNHLY and CDR2 FYNNEI come from the germline V gene. Source study methods: Amplification from reference gene primers served as the basis for estimated nucleated cell counts. Method: immunoSEQ multiplex PCR; TCRdb's copy keeps in-frame clones and lacks some. The DNA was the basis for D and trimming; V, J and clone size are from that table. In the table there are roughly 100,000 clones, around 89% of which are singletons.

The sequence came from a woman aged 55-75 years with acute or convalescent COVID-19. The rearrangement uses TRBV2 and TRBJ1-4, with D possibly TRBD1 on 6 matching bases. What was sequenced was peripheral blood. CDR3 nucleotides: TGTGCCAGCAGTGAAGATAGGACAGAATCTGAAAAACTGTTTTTT. Translation: CASSEDRTESEKLFF.